One sample yielded the 3 T cell receptor beta chains listed below, sequenced in a study of OX40 agonist ivuxolimab in advanced cancers. Assay: immunoSEQ multiplex PCR; the TCRdb copy retains only in-frame clones and omits some. Counted here are 25,000 to 35,000 clones, approximately 84% occurring once; the ten biggest clones make up over 15%. The starting material was CD4+ or CD8+ T cells sorted from blood, obtained in a trial of the OX40 agonist ivuxolimab. All receptors come from an adult with an advanced solid tumor such as melanoma, head and neck, liver or kidney cancer.

This clone has just one count. The rearrangement joins TRBV30 to TRBJ2-3; the D gene is possibly TRBD2 (6 bases). Germline V gives CDR1 GTSNPN, CDR2 SVGIG (reference sequence). The CDR3 is 15 amino acids. The V and J ends lost 0 bases and 7 bases respectively, with 17 bases between them. CDR3 sequence (DNA): TGTGCCTGGAGTGTATGGAGCGGGCCCCAAAATACGCAGTATTTT. Protein sequence: CAWSVWSGPQNTQYF.

The chain couples TRBV27 to TRBJ2-1; TRBD2 matches at 7 bases. Losses at the gene ends were 7 bases for V and 8 bases for J; bases not matched to a gene: 5. The CDR3 has 12 residues. CDR1 MNHEY and CDR2 SMNVEV come from the germline V gene (reference sequence). DNA for the CDR3: TGTGCCAGCAACCAGGGAGGGGATGAGCAGTTCTTC. This encodes CASNQGGDEQFF.

The CDR3 spells CASSLEQGPYEQYF. The CDR3 nucleotides are TGTGCCAGCAGCTTAGAACAGGGACCTTACGAGCAGTACTTC. The chain employs TRBV7-9 and TRBJ2-7, with TRBD1 as a possible D gene (6 bases). V lost 1 base, J lost 4 bases, and 11 bases lay in between. This CDR3 contains 14 residues. Per germline, CDR1 SEHNR and CDR2 FQNEAQ (reference sequence).